This T cell receptor (beta chain) was retrieved from a study of shared clonotypes between healthy human individuals. Generated by immunoSEQ multiplex PCR, the TCRdb table keeps only in-frame clones and is missing some. The sample has about 690,000 clones; less than 95% are singletons. The CDR3 runs to 19 residues. The chain employs TRBV21-1 and TRBJ2-3. TRBV21-1 is classified as a pseudogene. The sample consisted of memory CD8+ T cells from PBMCs. Subset specified: CD45RO+ cells pooled with CCR7-negative TemRA cells. This TCR was recovered from a man younger than 35 in good health. Some clones in this sample may be carry-over from other donors' samples. CDR3 protein: CASSKESRDRRGVSGTQYF. CDR3 in DNA: TGTGCCAGCAGCAAAGAAAGTCGAGACAGGAGGGGAGTTTCAGGTACGCAGTATTTT.